The next 23 T cell receptor beta chains were all read from a single sample in a study of blood T cells in healthy people across ages. A J-beta primer mix and a sample-barcoded 5' primer were used in a second PCR of about 7 to 12 cycles. TCRdb processed the 5' RACE reads anew with MiXCR; each CDR3 protein has one entry. The table has hundreds of thousands of distinct CDR3 sequences, under 25% seen once; the top ten hold 3.5% to 4%. Sequencing was done on a sample of blood. The receptors stem from a man between 65 and 85 years old in good health.

The table lists this clonotype with a few counts. The chain links TRBV2 to TRBJ1-1; a possible D gene is TRBD1 (5 bases). The CDR3 runs 15 residues. Germline CDR1 and CDR2: SNHLY and FYNNEI. Trimming cost V 7 bases and J 4 bases, with 19 bases left between them. Here the CDR3 DNA reads TGTGCCAGCAAGGGCAACGGGGGTGTATTCACTGAAGCTTTCTTT. Amino acids: CASKGNGGVFTEAFF.

This clonotype was seen a few times. CDR3 bases: TGTGCCAGCAGCTTATCCCTCGTCAATGAGCAGTTCTTC. Encoded protein: CASSLSLVNEQFF. V usage is TRBV7-3 and J usage is TRBJ2-1, with unresolved D. CDR1 and CDR2 from the germline V gene are SGHTA and FQGTGA. Trimming cost V 2 bases and J 6 bases, with 8 bases left between them. CDR3 length equals 13 residues.

This clonotype was counted only a few times. The chain couples TRBV5-4 to TRBJ2-1, with a weak D call TRBD2 (7 bases). The CDR3 consists of 16 residues. Per germline, CDR1 SGHNT and CDR2 YYREEE (reference sequence). Trimming removed 4 bases from V and 2 bases from J, with 16 bases in between. In DNA form, the CDR3 reads TGTGCCAGCAGCCATGGAGGGGGAGGGCCCTACAATGAGCAGTTCTTC. Translated, it gives CASSHGGGGPYNEQFF. Together with reference TRBV5-4 and TRBJ2-1, the CDR3 gives the full variable domain: ETGVTQSPTHLIKTRGQQVTLRCSSQSGHNTVSWYQQALGQGPQFIFQYYREEENGRGNFPPRFSGLQFPNYSSELNVNALELDDSALYLCASSHGGGGPYNEQFFGPGTRLTVL.

In this sample, this clonotype turned up a few times. The chain recombines TRBV7-8 with TRBJ2-3, with 9 bases that match TRBD2. Germline-derived CDR1 and CDR2 are SGHVS and FQNEAQ. The CDR3 is 15 residues long. The trim removed 4 bases at V and 4 bases at J, leaving 6 bases unmatched. The CDR3, as DNA: TGTGCCAGCAGCTCTAGCGGGATTAGGGCAGATACGCAGTATTTT. Translation gives CASSSSGIRADTQYF.

CDR3 amino acids: CASAGTSGGTGELFF. DNA of the CDR3: TGTGCCAGCGCCGGGACTAGCGGGGGAACCGGGGAGCTGTTTTTT. The rearrangement links TRBV5-5 to TRBJ2-2, with TRBD2 matching 14 bases. Trimming at V came to 7 bases and at J to 5 bases, leaving 4 bases not matched to a gene. CDR1 is SGHKS and CDR2 is YYEKEE in the germline V gene (reference sequence). This CDR3 region has 15 residues. The full variable domain, with the rest looked up from reference TRBV5-5 and TRBJ2-2, is DAGVTQSPTHLIKTRGQQVTLRCSPISGHKSVSWYQQVLGQGPQFIFQYYEKEERGRGNFPDRFSARQFPNYSSELNVNALLLGDSALYLCASAGTSGGTGELFFGEGSRLTVL.

This clonotype was seen at least ten times. The chain has TRBV13 and TRBJ2-6, with D perhaps matching TRBD1 (7 bases). The ends were cut back, 3 bases at V and 1 base at J, with 10 bases in the middle. The CDR3 loop spans 16 amino acids. The germline CDR1 and CDR2 sequences are PRHDT and FYEKMQ (reference sequence). The chain's CDR3 is CASSLTGTSGANVLTF. The CDR3 DNA reads as TGTGCCAGCAGCTTGACAGGGACTTCTGGGGCCAACGTCCTGACTTTC.

This clonotype was recorded a few times. The rearrangement joins TRBV10-2 to TRBJ2-1; D uncertain. Trimming took 9 bases from V and 6 from J, leaving 9 bases between them. The CDR3 contains 11 residues. The germline gives CDR1 WSHSY, CDR2 SAAADI. The CDR3 is CASLGLNEQFF. CDR3 coding DNA: TGCGCCAGTTTAGGGCTCAATGAGCAGTTCTTC.

In DNA form, the CDR3 reads TGCAGTGCTAGAGATCTAGCGGAGCTTTACAATGAGCAGTTCTTC. Protein product: CSARDLAELYNEQFF. The chain uses TRBV20-1 and TRBJ2-1, with 7 positions matching TRBD2. V was pared by 0 bases and J by 4 bases, with 6 bases of the junction left unmatched. Germline V gene data show CDR1 as DFQATT and CDR2 as SNEGSKA (reference sequence). The CDR3 loop spans 15 amino acids.

This rearrangement joins TRBV29-1 to TRBJ2-7; D might be TRBD1 (6 bases). V was trimmed by 7 bases and J by 0 bases, leaving 13 bases between them. CDR3 length: 13 residues. Germline V CDR1 and CDR2: SQVTM, ANQGSEA. The CDR3 nucleotides read TGCAGCGCTGAGGACAGATCCTCCTACGAGCAGTACTTC. Protein: CSAEDRSSYEQYF.

This clonotype was detected only a few times. V usage is TRBV20-1 and J usage is TRBJ2-5; 8 bases match TRBD2. V shed 4 bases, J shed 1 base, and the junction held 11 bases outside the gene matches. CDR1 is DFQATT, CDR2 SNEGSKA, per germline (reference sequence). The CDR3 covers 16 residues. Written as DNA, the CDR3 is TGCAGTGCTACCGCACTGACGACTAGCGTCCAAGAGACCCAGTACTTC. This translates into CSATALTTSVQETQYF.

This clonotype was observed many times. This chain uses TRBV9 with TRBJ1-6; 9 bases fit TRBD1. J was trimmed by 3 bases and V by 3 bases; bases with no gene match: 4. In germline, CDR1 is SGDLS, CDR2 YYNGEE. The CDR3 extends over 16 amino acids. The chain's CDR3 is CASSAGTGNYNSPLHF. In DNA, the CDR3 is TGTGCCAGCAGCGCCGGGACAGGGAACTATAATTCACCCCTCCACTTT.

Remarks on this clonotype: This likely comes from a read error, as the CDR3 has no conserved phenylalanine or tryptophan at its end. The chain has TRBV20-1 and TRBJ1-3, with D perhaps matching TRBD1 (6 bases). The CDR3 covers 15 residues. The germline V and J ends were trimmed by 6 bases and 2 bases, with 17 bases remaining between them. Germline V lookup: CDR1 DFQATT, CDR2 SNEGSKA (reference sequence). CDR3: CSAPPTGSPGNTIYL. DNA of the CDR3: TGCAGTGCCCCACCGACAGGCTCACCTGGAAACACCATATATTTG.

Only a few counts were recorded for this clonotype. The V and J genes are TRBV20-1 and TRBJ2-1; 9 bases are shared with TRBD2. Germline CDR1 and CDR2: DFQATT and SNEGSKA (reference sequence). The CDR3 sequence is 17 residues long. V shed 3 bases, J shed 1 base, and the junction held 10 bases outside the gene matches. CDR3 sequence (DNA): TGCAGTGCTAGTGTGCGGGAGGGCCTCGGGTCCTACAATGAGCAGTTCTTC. This gives the protein CSASVREGLGSYNEQFF.

This chain links TRBV20-1 with TRBJ2-5; TRBD2 aligns across 15 bases. The V segment lost 4 bases and the J segment 5 bases; nucleotides outside the gene matches: 14. Germline V CDR1 and CDR2: DFQATT, SNEGSKA (reference sequence). The CDR3 is made up of 18 amino acids. The CDR3 nucleotides read TGCAGTGCTACAGATGGACTAGCGGGAGGGGTTTATCGGGAGACCCAGTACTTC. This translates into CSATDGLAGGVYRETQYF.

This rearrangement joins TRBV9 to TRBJ2-3, with 10 bases matching TRBD2. The J segment lost 5 bases and the V segment lost 0 bases, leaving 3 bases of the junction unmatched. This CDR3 has 15 residues. CDR1 and CDR2 (germline): SGDLS, YYNGEE. The CDR3 spells CASSVDPSGGDTQYF. The CDR3 nucleotides are TGTGCCAGCAGCGTAGATCCTAGCGGGGGAGATACGCAGTATTTT.

This clonotype has more than one count but fewer than ten. The gene calls are TRBV25-1 and TRBJ1-2, with D perhaps TRBD1 (6 bases). V lost 4 bases, J lost 8 bases, and 17 bases lay in between. The CDR3 totals 14 residues. CDR1 is MGHDK, CDR2 SYGVNS, per germline. The CDR3 reads CASSAPGGAFGYTF. Written as DNA, the CDR3 is TGTGCCAGCAGTGCCCCGGGGGGGGCTTTCGGCTACACCTTC.

This chain joins TRBV7-9 and TRBJ1-4, with D hard to call. The V gene's germline CDR1 is SEHNR and CDR2 FQNEAQ (reference sequence). This CDR3 spans 15 amino acids. The V end was cut by 5 bases, the J end by 2 bases, with 12 bases between. The CDR3 nucleotides read TGTGCCAGCAGCCCATCTAGGGTCACTAATGAAAAACTGTTTTTT. Translated, it gives CASSPSRVTNEKLFF.

The V call is TRBV7-6, the J call TRBJ2-5; 7 bases are shared with TRBD1. Germline V lookup: CDR1 SGHVS, CDR2 FNYEAQ. The CDR3 covers 17 residues. The junction had 16 bases not matched to a gene; V was cut back by 5 bases and J by 4 bases. The CDR3, as DNA: TGTGCCAGCAGCGACCGGGACAGCCTGTTCCGGGGAGAGACCCAGTACTTC. It specifies CASSDRDSLFRGETQYF.

This clonotype was seen at least ten times. The CDR3 DNA is TGTGCCAGCAGGTCGGGACGGACGAACACTGAAGCTTTCTTT. It yields the protein CASRSGRTNTEAFF. V and J are TRBV28 and TRBJ1-1; D might be TRBD1 (5 bases). V was shortened by 6 bases and J by 1 base, with 12 bases between the two germline ends. In germline, CDR1 is MDHEN, CDR2 SYDVKM. There are 14 residues in the CDR3.

This clonotype was observed a handful of times. CDR3 DNA sequence: TGTGCCATCAGTGGACAGGGGAAGAACACAGATACGCAGTATTTT. Its translation is CAISGQGKNTDTQYF. The V and J genes are TRBV10-3 and TRBJ2-3; 8 bases are shared with TRBD1. The ends lost 4 bases at V and 2 bases at J; junction bases unmatched: 5. Germline CDR1 reads ENHRY; CDR2 reads SYGVKD. The CDR3 loop spans 15 amino acids.

This clonotype showed up just a few times. The chain joins TRBV29-1 to TRBJ2-5; D not certain. The CDR3 is made up of 14 amino acids. CDR1 is SQVTM and CDR2 is ANQGSEA in the germline V gene. Trimming took off 0 bases at V and 0 bases at J, with 8 bases between the two ends. Here the CDR3 DNA reads TGCAGCGTTGAAGAGAGCAGCCACCAAGAGACCCAGTACTTC. Amino acids: CSVEESSHQETQYF.

Notes on this clonotype: One end of the junction is discordant with germline, which a read error may explain. The chain joins TRBV28 to TRBJ1-1; TRBD1 matches at 8 bases. This CDR3 region has 17 residues. Germline V lookup: CDR1 MDHEN, CDR2 SYDVKM. CDR3 in amino acids: CASRDQGADYRNTEPFF. The CDR3 DNA follows: TGTGCCAGCAGGGATCAGGGGGCGGATTATCGGAACACTGAACCTTTCTTT.

There are a few counts of this clonotype. This chain links TRBV10-2 with TRBJ2-5, with 11 bases fitting TRBD2. The J call is doubtful: the DNA matches TRBJ2-1 better. The CDR3 spans 15 residues. CDR1 and CDR2 from the germline V gene are WSHSY and SAAADI. The CDR3 protein is CASSETRTSGNEQFF. CDR3 nucleotide sequence: TGCGCCAGCAGTGAGACCCGGACTAGCGGGAATGAGCAGTTCTTC.